This T cell receptor (beta chain) comes out of a study of beta chain features in type 1 diabetes. Expressed TCRB transcripts were sequenced after all isolated RNA was converted to cDNA. Regulatory, naive and central memory T cell samples averaged roughly 3.8 million reads. Profiling relied on immunoSEQ multiplex PCR, and the TCRdb table lists in-frame clones only, not all of them. Here the sample spans 350,000 to 450,000 clones, approximately 16% being singletons. Germline V lookup: CDR1 LNHNV, CDR2 YYDKDF (reference sequence). The ends lost 2 bases at V and 2 bases at J; junction bases unmatched: 14. The CDR3 has 18 residues.

This chain links TRBV15 with TRBJ2-7, with TRBD2 identical over 8 bases. The TCR sequence derives from a woman aged 18-29 years in good health. The sequenced sample was naive CD4+ T cells from blood. The DNA for the CDR3 is TGTGCCACCAGCAGATCAACCCCTCGTAGCGGGATAGCCTACGAGCAGTACTTC. Its translation is CATSRSTPRSGIAYEQYF.